Shown below are 5 T cell receptor beta chains from a single sample sequenced in a study of blood T cells in healthy people across ages. A second PCR of 7 to 11 cycles used a sample-barcoded 5' primer and a J-beta primer mix. TCRdb independently ran MiXCR on the 5' RACE reads; one entry per CDR3 protein. The data contain approximately 1.5 million distinct CDR3 sequences, less than 45% of them singletons. Sequenced sample: blood. The receptors were gathered from a woman aged 18-30 years in good health.

V is TRBV28 and J is TRBJ1-1, with TRBD1 as a possible D gene (5 bases). The CDR3 loop spans 17 amino acids. The V gene's germline CDR1 is MDHEN and CDR2 SYDVKM. Trimming took 7 bases from V and 0 from J, leaving 21 bases between them. The CDR3 nucleotides read TGTGCCAGCATCAAAGGGGTCAGGGTAATGATGAACACTGAAGCTTTCTTT. This encodes CASIKGVRVMMNTEAFF.

This clonotype was seen a few times. This rearrangement joins TRBV29-1 to TRBJ1-2; D uncertain. The V gene's germline CDR1 is SQVTM and CDR2 ANQGSEA. The CDR3 is made up of 11 amino acids. Trimming removed 3 bases from V and 4 bases from J, with 6 bases in between. CDR3 in amino acids: CSVDLTYGYTF. DNA of the CDR3: TGCAGCGTTGACTTAACCTATGGCTACACCTTC.

CDR3 nucleotides: TGCGCCAGCAGCCCAGGACGAGCGGAGACCTACGAGCAGTACTTC. Translation: CASSPGRAETYEQYF. The chain joins TRBV5-1 to TRBJ2-7, with TRBD2 as a possible D gene (5 bases). Germline assignment: CDR1 SGHRS and CDR2 YFSETQ. V was clipped by 4 bases and J by 2 bases, with 16 bases between them. There are 15 residues in the CDR3.

This chain uses TRBV29-1 with TRBJ2-5, with 11 positions matching TRBD1. V trimming: 1 base; J trimming: 11 bases; junction bases outside the gene matches: 9. Germline values: CDR1 SQVTM, CDR2 ANQGSEA. The CDR3 has 14 amino acids. This CDR3 reads CSVEGTGGGFQQYF. The CDR3 bases are TGCAGCGTTGAAGGGACAGGGGGCGGTTTCCAGCAGTACTTC.

This clonotype was seen a few times. The J gene is TRBJ2-6, the V gene TRBV15, with 9 bases aligning to TRBD1. The V gene's germline CDR1 is LNHNV and CDR2 YYDKDF (reference sequence). J was trimmed by 5 bases and V by 5 bases; bases with no gene match: 4. This CDR3 comprises 15 residues. In DNA form, the CDR3 reads TGTGCCACCAGCGGCGGGACAGGGTGGGCCAACGTCCTGACTTTC. Translation gives CATSGGTGWANVLTF.